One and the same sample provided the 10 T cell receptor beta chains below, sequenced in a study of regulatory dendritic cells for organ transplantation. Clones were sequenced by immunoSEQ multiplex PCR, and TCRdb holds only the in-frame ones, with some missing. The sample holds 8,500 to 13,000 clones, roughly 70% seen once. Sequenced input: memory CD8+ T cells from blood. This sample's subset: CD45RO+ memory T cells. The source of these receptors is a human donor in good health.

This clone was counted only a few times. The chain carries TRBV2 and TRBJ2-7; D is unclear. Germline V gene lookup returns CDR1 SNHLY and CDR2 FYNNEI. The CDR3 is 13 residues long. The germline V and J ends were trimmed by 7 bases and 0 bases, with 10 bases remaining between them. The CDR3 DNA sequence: TGTGCCAGCAAGGTGTCAGACTCCTACGAGCAGTACTTC. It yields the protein CASKVSDSYEQYF.

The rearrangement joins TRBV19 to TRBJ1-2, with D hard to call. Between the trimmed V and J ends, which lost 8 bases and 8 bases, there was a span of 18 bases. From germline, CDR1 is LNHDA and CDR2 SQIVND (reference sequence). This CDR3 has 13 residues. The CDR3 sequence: CASGSISIVGYTF. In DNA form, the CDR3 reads TGTGCCAGTGGTTCAATCAGTATCGTGGGCTACACCTTC.

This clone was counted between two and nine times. CDR3 in amino acids: CASSFGAAQETQYF. CDR3 nucleotide sequence: TGTGCCAGCAGCTTTGGGGCAGCGCAAGAGACCCAGTACTTC. The rearrangement uses TRBV5-4 and TRBJ2-5; the D gene is possibly TRBD1 (5 bases). This CDR3 comprises 14 residues. Germline V gene sequence: CDR1 SGHNT, CDR2 YYREEE (reference sequence). Trimming left V 2 bases short and J 2 bases short, with 10 bases between.

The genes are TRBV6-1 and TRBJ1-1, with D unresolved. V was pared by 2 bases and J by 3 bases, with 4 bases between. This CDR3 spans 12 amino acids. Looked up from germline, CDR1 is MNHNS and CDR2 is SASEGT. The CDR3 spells CASSEQYTEAFF. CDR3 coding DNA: TGTGCCAGCAGTGAACAGTACACTGAAGCTTTCTTT.

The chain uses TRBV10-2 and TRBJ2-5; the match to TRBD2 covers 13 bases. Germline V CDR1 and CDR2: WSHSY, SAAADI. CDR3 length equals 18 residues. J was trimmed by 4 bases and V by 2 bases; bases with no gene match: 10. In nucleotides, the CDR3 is TGCGCCAGCAGTGAGCTGGGACTAGCGGGATCTAATCGAGAGACCCAGTACTTC. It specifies CASSELGLAGSNRETQYF.

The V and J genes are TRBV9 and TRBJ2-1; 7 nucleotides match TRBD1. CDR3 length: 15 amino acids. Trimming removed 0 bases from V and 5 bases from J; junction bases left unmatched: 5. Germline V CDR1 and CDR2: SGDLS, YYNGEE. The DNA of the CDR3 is TGTGCCAGCAGCGTAGGACAGGGAGTAGACAATGAGCAGTTCTTC. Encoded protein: CASSVGQGVDNEQFF.

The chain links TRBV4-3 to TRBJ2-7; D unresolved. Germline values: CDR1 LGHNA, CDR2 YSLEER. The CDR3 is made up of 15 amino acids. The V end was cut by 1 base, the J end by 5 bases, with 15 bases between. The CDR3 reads CASSQGGSKADEQYF. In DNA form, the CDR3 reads TGCGCCAGCAGCCAAGGTGGTTCGAAGGCCGACGAGCAGTACTTC.

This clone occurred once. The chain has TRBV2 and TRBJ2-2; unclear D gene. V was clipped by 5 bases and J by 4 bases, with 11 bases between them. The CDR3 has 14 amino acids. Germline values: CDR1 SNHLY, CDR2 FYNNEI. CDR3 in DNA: TGTGCCAGCAGTCAGGCTGGTGGCACCGGGGAGCTGTTTTTT. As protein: CASSQAGGTGELFF.

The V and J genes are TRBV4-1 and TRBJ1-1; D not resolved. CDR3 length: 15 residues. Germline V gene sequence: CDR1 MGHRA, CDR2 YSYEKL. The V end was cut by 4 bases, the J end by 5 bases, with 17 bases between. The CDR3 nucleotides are TGCGCCAGCAGCCCCCAACCCCTTAAGCGGACTGAAGCTTTCTTT. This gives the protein CASSPQPLKRTEAFF.

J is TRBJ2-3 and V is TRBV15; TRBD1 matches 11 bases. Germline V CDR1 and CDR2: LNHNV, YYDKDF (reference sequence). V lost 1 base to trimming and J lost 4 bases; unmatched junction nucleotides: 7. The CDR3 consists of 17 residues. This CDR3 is CATSRGRGQGAADTQYF. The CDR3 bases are TGTGCCACCAGCAGAGGTAGAGGACAGGGGGCCGCAGATACGCAGTATTTT. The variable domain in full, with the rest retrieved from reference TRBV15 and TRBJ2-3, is DAMVIQNPRYQVTQFGKPVTLSCSQTLNHNVMYWYQQKSSQAPKLLFHYYDKDFNNEADTPDNFQSRRPNTSFCFLDIRSPGLGDTAMYLCATSRGRGQGAADTQYFGPGTRLTVL.